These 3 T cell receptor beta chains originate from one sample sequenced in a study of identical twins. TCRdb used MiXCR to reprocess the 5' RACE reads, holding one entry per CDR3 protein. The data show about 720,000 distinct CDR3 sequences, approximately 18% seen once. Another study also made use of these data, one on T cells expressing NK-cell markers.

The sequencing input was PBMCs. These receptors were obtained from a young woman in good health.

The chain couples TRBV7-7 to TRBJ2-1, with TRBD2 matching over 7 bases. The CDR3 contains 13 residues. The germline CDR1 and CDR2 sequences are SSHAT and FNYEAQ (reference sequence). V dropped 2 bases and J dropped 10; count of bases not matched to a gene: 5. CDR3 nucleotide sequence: TGTGCCAGCAGCTTAAACGGAGCGGGAGAGCAGTTCTTC. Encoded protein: CASSLNGAGEQFF.

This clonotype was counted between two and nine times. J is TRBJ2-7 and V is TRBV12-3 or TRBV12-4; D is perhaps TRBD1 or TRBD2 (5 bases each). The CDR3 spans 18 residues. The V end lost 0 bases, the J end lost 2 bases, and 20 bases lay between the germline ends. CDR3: CASSLAPPWGKRTYEQYF. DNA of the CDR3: TGTGCCAGCAGTTTAGCCCCACCATGGGGGAAACGTACCTACGAGCAGTACTTC.

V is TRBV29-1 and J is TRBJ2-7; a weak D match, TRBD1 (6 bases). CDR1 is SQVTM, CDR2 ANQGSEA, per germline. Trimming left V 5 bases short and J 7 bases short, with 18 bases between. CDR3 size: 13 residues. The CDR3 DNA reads TGCAGCGTTCAATTAACAGGGAAATGGGAGCAGTACTTC. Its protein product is CSVQLTGKWEQYF.